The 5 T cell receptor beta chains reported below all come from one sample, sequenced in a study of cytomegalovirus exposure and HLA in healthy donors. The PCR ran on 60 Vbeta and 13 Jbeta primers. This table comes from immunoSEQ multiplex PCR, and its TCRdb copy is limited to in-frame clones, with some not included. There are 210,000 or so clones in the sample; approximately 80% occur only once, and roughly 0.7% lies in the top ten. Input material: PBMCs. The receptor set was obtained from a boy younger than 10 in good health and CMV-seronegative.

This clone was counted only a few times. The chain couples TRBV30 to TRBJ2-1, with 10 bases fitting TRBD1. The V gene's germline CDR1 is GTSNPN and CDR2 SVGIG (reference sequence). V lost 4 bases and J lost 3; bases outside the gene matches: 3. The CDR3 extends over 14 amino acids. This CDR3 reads CAWTWTGGYNEQFF. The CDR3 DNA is TGTGCCTGGACCTGGACAGGGGGCTACAATGAGCAGTTCTTC.

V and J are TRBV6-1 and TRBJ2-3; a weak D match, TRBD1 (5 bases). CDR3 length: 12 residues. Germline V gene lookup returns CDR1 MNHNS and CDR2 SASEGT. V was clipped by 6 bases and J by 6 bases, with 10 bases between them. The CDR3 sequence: CASRQGSDTQYF. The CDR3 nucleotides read TGTGCCAGCAGGCAGGGTTCGGATACGCAGTATTTT.

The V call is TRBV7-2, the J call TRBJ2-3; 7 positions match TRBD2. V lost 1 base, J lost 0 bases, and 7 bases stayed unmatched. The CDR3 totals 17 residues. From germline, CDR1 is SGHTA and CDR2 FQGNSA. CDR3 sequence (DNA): TGTGCCAGCAGCTTAGGGGGACTACTGACTAGCACAGATACGCAGTATTTT. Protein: CASSLGGLLTSTDTQYF.

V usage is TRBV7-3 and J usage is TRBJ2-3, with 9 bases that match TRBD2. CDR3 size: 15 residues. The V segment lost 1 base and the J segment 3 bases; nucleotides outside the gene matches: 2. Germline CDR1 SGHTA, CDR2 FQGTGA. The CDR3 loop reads CASSLIAGGTDTQYF. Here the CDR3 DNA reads TGTGCCAGCAGCTTAATCGCGGGGGGGACAGATACGCAGTATTTT.

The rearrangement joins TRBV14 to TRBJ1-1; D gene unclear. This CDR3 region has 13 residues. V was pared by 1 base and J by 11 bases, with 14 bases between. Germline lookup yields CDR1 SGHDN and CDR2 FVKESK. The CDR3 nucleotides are TGTGCCAGCAGCCAAGCTGAGGAGGTCGAGGCTTTCTTT. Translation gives CASSQAEEVEAFF.